Each of the 29 T cell receptor beta chains below was sequenced from the same sample in a study of T cells after posttransplantation cyclophosphamide. Assay used: immunoSEQ multiplex PCR; TCRdb lists only in-frame clones, some missing. This repertoire holds 30,000 to 45,000 clones, and none appear only once. Sequenced: PBMCs. These receptors were obtained from a girl aged 10-17 years in good health, CMV-negative, and a related stem cell transplant donor.

This clone appeared a few times. This rearrangement joins TRBV7-3 to TRBJ2-1; D may be TRBD1 (5 bases). The V and J ends lost 5 bases and 3 bases respectively, with 17 bases between them. The CDR3 has 16 amino acids. In germline, CDR1 is SGHTA, CDR2 FQGTGA. This CDR3 reads CASSPSPGQHYNEQFF. The CDR3 coding sequence is TGTGCCAGCAGCCCTAGTCCAGGACAACACTACAATGAGCAGTTCTTC.

This clone was observed a few times. The chain is built from TRBV10-3 and TRBJ2-5; TRBD2 aligns across 8 bases. The V and J ends lost 1 base and 1 base, in that order; junction bases with no gene match: 2. Germline CDR1 ENHRY, CDR2 SYGVKD. This CDR3 is built from 15 residues. The CDR3 loop reads CAISEFGGGQETQYF. CDR3 DNA sequence: TGTGCCATCAGTGAGTTCGGGGGGGGCCAAGAGACCCAGTACTTC.

This clone occurred many times. The chain employs TRBV9 and TRBJ1-2, with 10 bases lining up with TRBD1. Germline-derived CDR1 and CDR2 are SGDLS and YYNGEE. The CDR3 consists of 16 residues. J gave up 4 bases and V 3 bases, and 9 bases lay outside the gene matches. The CDR3 nucleotides read TGTGCCAGCAGCGACCCCCTGGGACAGGGGACCTATGGCTACACCTTC. This encodes CASSDPLGQGTYGYTF.

This clone was observed a few times. The rearrangement links TRBV6-5 to TRBJ2-5; possibly TRBD2 for D (5 bases). The CDR3 totals 13 residues. V shed 7 bases and J shed 5 bases, with 14 bases lying between them. The germline CDR1 and CDR2 sequences are MNHEY and SVGAGI. This chain's CDR3 is CASTRAFRETQYF. CDR3 nucleotides: TGTGCCAGCACGAGGGCGTTCCGGGAGACCCAGTACTTC.

The gene calls are TRBV7-2 and TRBJ2-2; D unclear. The CDR3 contains 14 residues. With 1 base removed from V and 8 bases from J, the gap between germline ends came to 11 bases. Germline V gene data show CDR1 as SGHTA and CDR2 as FQGNSA. The CDR3 nucleotides are TGTGCCAGCAGCTTAGGAGCGTCCGCGGGGGAGCTGTTTTTT. The encoded protein is CASSLGASAGELFF.

This clone was seen repeatedly, ten times or more. The chain carries TRBV19 and TRBJ2-2; 7 bases agree with TRBD2. The V segment lost 7 bases and the J segment 0 bases; nucleotides outside the gene matches: 2. The CDR3 has 14 amino acids. CDR1 LNHDA and CDR2 SQIVND come from the germline V gene (reference sequence). The CDR3 region is CASNGLANTGELFF. The DNA for the CDR3 is TGTGCCAGTAATGGACTAGCGAACACCGGGGAGCTGTTTTTT.

In this sample, this clone turned up many times. The chain links TRBV4-2 to TRBJ2-6; D not certain. Germline V CDR1 and CDR2: LGHNA, YNFKEQ. CDR3 length: 14 amino acids. The V gene lost 4 bases and the J gene lost 2 bases, with 6 bases spanning the gap. In nucleotides, the CDR3 is TGTGCCAGCAGCCCCCAAACTGGGGCCAACGTCCTGACTTTC. As protein: CASSPQTGANVLTF.

This clone was seen a few times. At one of its ends the junction is not consistent with the germline gene, which may arise from a read error. This chain connects TRBV27 to TRBJ2-7; the D gene is possibly TRBD2 (6 bases). Germline CDR1 MNHEY, CDR2 SMNVEV (reference sequence). The CDR3 length is 14 residues. The CDR3 loop reads CASRDHPQDYGQYF. The CDR3 DNA follows: TGTGCCAGCAGAGATCACCCGCAGGACTACGGGCAGTACTTC.

There are a few counts of this clone. The chain carries TRBV28 and TRBJ1-2; D is uncertain. Germline CDR1 is MDHEN and CDR2 is SYDVKM. V dropped 9 bases and J dropped 8 bases, with 16 bases sitting between them. This CDR3 has 12 amino acids. The CDR3 region is CASSRSGLGYTF. For the CDR3, the DNA is TGTGCCAGTAGCCGGTCCGGCTTGGGCTACACCTTC.

The sample holds a few counts of this clone. The gene calls are TRBV27 and TRBJ2-7; TRBD1 matches 11 bases. Germline V gene data show CDR1 as MNHEY and CDR2 as SMNVEV (reference sequence). The CDR3 has 13 amino acids. Losses at the gene ends were 2 bases for V and 6 bases for J; bases not matched to a gene: 0. The DNA for the CDR3 is TGTGCCAGCAGTTTAGGGACAGGGGGCGAGCAGTACTTC. It codes for CASSLGTGGEQYF.

The table lists this clone with a few counts. This chain connects TRBV30 to TRBJ2-4; TRBD1 aligns across 7 bases. The CDR3 length is 12 residues. Germline assignment: CDR1 GTSNPN and CDR2 SVGIG (reference sequence). V shed 4 bases, J shed 8 bases, and the junction held 5 bases outside the gene matches. DNA for the CDR3: TGTGCCTGGAACAGGGGACCGGACATTCAGTACTTC. Its protein product is CAWNRGPDIQYF.

This clone was recorded at least ten times. The gene calls are TRBV30 and TRBJ1-5, with D possibly TRBD1 on 6 matching bases. CDR3 size: 13 residues. Germline CDR1 and CDR2: GTSNPN and SVGIG (reference sequence). V was cut by 1 base and J by 4 bases, with 8 bases left in between. CDR3 nucleotide sequence: TGTGCCTGGAGTGGGACAGCGAATCAGCCCCAGCATTTT. It is translated as CAWSGTANQPQHF.

This clone was seen at least ten times. The V and J genes are TRBV19 and TRBJ1-6, with D maybe TRBD1 (5 bases). The CDR3 runs to 14 residues. V lost 5 bases and J lost 5, with 10 bases in between. Per germline, CDR1 LNHDA and CDR2 SQIVND (reference sequence). CDR3 sequence: CASSFAGNNSPLHF. CDR3 in DNA: TGTGCCAGTAGTTTTGCAGGGAATAATTCACCCCTCCACTTT. Full variable domain (outside the CDR3, taken from reference TRBV19 and TRBJ1-6): DGGITQSPKYLFRKEGQNVTLSCEQNLNHDAMYWYRQDPGQGLRLIYYSQIVNDFQKGDIAEGYSVSREKKESFPLTVTSAQKNPTAFYLCASSFAGNNSPLHFGNGTRLTVT.

This clone appeared many times. The chain has TRBV11-2 and TRBJ2-3; 8 nucleotides match TRBD2. With V trimmed by 7 bases and J by 3 bases, 9 bases remained unmatched. Germline values: CDR1 SGHAT, CDR2 FQNNGV. The CDR3 totals 15 residues. CDR3 DNA: TGTGCCAGCACCCCCGGGACTAGGTCGACAGATACGCAGTATTTT. Translation: CASTPGTRSTDTQYF.

At least ten counts were recorded for this clone. The chain joins TRBV6-5 to TRBJ2-7, with D possibly matching TRBD2 (7 bases). The CDR3 extends over 13 amino acids. Germline loops: CDR1 MNHEY, CDR2 SVGAGI. Trimming took 6 bases from V and 5 from J, leaving 14 bases between them. This CDR3 reads CASRGGRGHEQYF. The CDR3 coding sequence is TGTGCCAGCAGAGGGGGGAGGGGCCACGAGCAGTACTTC.

This clone was observed a handful of times. The genes are TRBV6-5 and TRBJ2-7, with 10 nucleotides matching TRBD1. The CDR3 sequence is 14 residues long. Germline V gene sequence: CDR1 MNHEY, CDR2 SVGAGI. V lost 6 bases and J lost 4; bases outside the gene matches: 6. The CDR3 sequence is CASRKGQGSYEQYF. CDR3 bases: TGTGCCAGCAGAAAGGGACAGGGGAGTTACGAGCAGTACTTC.

This clone showed up many times. The CDR3 loop reads CASSHSTSGGGNQETQYF. DNA of the CDR3: TGTGCCAGCAGCCACAGCACTAGCGGGGGAGGCAACCAAGAGACCCAGTACTTC. The chain couples TRBV4-2 to TRBJ2-5, with TRBD2 matching 11 bases. With V trimmed by 3 bases and J by 0 bases, 9 bases remained unmatched. The CDR3 sequence is 18 residues long. Germline lookup yields CDR1 LGHNA and CDR2 YNFKEQ.

This clone was recorded a few times. The chain uses TRBV30 and TRBJ1-6, with 7 bases that match TRBD1. V lost 2 bases and J lost 9; bases outside the gene matches: 19. This CDR3 is built from 18 residues. CDR1 and CDR2 (germline): GTSNPN, SVGIG (reference sequence). CDR3: CAWSWFGAGGFLGSPLHF. The CDR3, as DNA: TGTGCCTGGAGTTGGTTCGGGGCAGGGGGGTTCCTTGGTTCACCCCTCCACTTT. Together with reference TRBV30 and TRBJ1-6, the CDR3 gives the full variable domain: SQTIHQWPATLVQPVGSPLSLECTVEGTSNPNLYWYRQAAGRGLQLLFYSVGIGQISSEVPQNLSASRPQDRQFILSSKKLLLSDSGFYLCAWSWFGAGGFLGSPLHFGNGTRLTVT.

This clone was found many times. V is TRBV19 and J is TRBJ1-4; TRBD1 matches 7 bases. Germline CDR1 reads LNHDA; CDR2 reads SQIVND (reference sequence). V lost 0 bases and J lost 3; bases outside the gene matches: 7. This CDR3 contains 17 residues. CDR3 nucleotides: TGTGCCAGTAGTATAGATCGACAGGGAAGGCCTAATGAAAAACTGTTTTTT. Residues: CASSIDRQGRPNEKLFF.

This clone was counted at least ten times. The chain links TRBV10-3 to TRBJ1-1; 7 bases are shared with TRBD1. Germline V gives CDR1 ENHRY, CDR2 SYGVKD. This CDR3 is 14 amino acids long. Losses at the gene ends were 7 bases for V and 5 bases for J; bases not matched to a gene: 10. Here the CDR3 reads CAINPTGQLTEAFF. CDR3 in DNA: TGTGCCATCAATCCGACAGGGCAGTTAACTGAAGCTTTCTTT.

V and J are TRBV7-9 and TRBJ2-5; 7 bases are a match to TRBD1. TRBJ2-7 matches the DNA end more closely, so the J call is doubtful. Germline V lookup: CDR1 SEHNR, CDR2 FQNEAQ (reference sequence). The length of the CDR3 is 13 residues. The CDR3 nucleotides are TGTGCCAGCAGCCAGGGACAGTTATACGAGCAGTACTTC. Translating it yields CASSQGQLYEQYF.

This sequence joins TRBV7-9 and TRBJ2-1; 13 nucleotides agree with TRBD2. CDR3 size: 16 residues. Germline loops: CDR1 SEHNR, CDR2 FQNEAQ (reference sequence). The V and J ends lost 8 bases and 5 bases, in that order; junction bases with no gene match: 9. The CDR3: CASSQVGLAGNNEQFF. The DNA of the CDR3 is TGTGCCAGCTCCCAAGTGGGACTAGCGGGAAACAATGAGCAGTTCTTC.

In its sample, this clone was seen many times. The V gene is TRBV6-1, the J gene TRBJ2-5; D is possibly TRBD1 (7 bases). The germline V and J ends were trimmed by 6 bases and 5 bases, with 16 bases remaining between them. Germline-derived CDR1 and CDR2 are MNHNS and SASEGT. CDR3 length: 14 amino acids. CDR3 residues: CASRGAGRGETQYF. DNA for the CDR3: TGTGCCAGCAGGGGAGCGGGCAGGGGGGAGACCCAGTACTTC.

This clone has ten or more counts. The chain recombines TRBV5-1 with TRBJ2-3; D gene uncertain. The germline CDR1 and CDR2 sequences are SGHRS and YFSETQ. This CDR3 has 13 amino acids. The V gene lost 0 bases and the J gene lost 5 bases, with 7 bases spanning the gap. This CDR3 reads CASSLGSRDTQYF. In DNA, the CDR3 is TGCGCCAGCAGCTTGGGTTCCAGAGATACGCAGTATTTT.

This clone was seen many times. The chain employs TRBV9 and TRBJ2-3, with 11 bases fitting TRBD2. V shed 1 base, J shed 6 bases, and the junction held 7 bases outside the gene matches. Germline values: CDR1 SGDLS, CDR2 YYNGEE. CDR3 size: 16 residues. The CDR3 sequence is CASSVFSGRAADTQYF. For the CDR3, the DNA is TGTGCCAGCAGCGTATTTAGCGGGAGGGCCGCGGATACGCAGTATTTT. The full variable domain, rest sourced from reference TRBV9 and TRBJ2-3, is DSGVTQTPKHLITATGQRVTLRCSPRSGDLSVYWYQQSLDQGLQFLIQYYNGEERAKGNILERFSAQQFPDLHSELNLSSLELGDSALYFCASSVFSGRAADTQYFGPGTRLTVL.

The chain is built from TRBV28 and TRBJ2-7; D remains ambiguous. The V end lost 5 bases, the J end lost 3 bases, and 11 bases lay between the germline ends. The CDR3 extends over 13 amino acids. The germline V gene has CDR1 MDHEN and CDR2 SYDVKM. The CDR3 sequence is CASSPPQDYEQYF. The CDR3 DNA sequence: TGTGCCAGCAGTCCGCCTCAGGACTACGAGCAGTACTTC.

This clone was recorded at least ten times. The chain is built from TRBV10-3 and TRBJ1-2; 7 bases align to TRBD1. Germline V lookup: CDR1 ENHRY, CDR2 SYGVKD. CDR3 size: 14 residues. V trimming: 2 bases; J trimming: 8 bases; junction bases outside the gene matches: 8. The chain's CDR3 is CAISETGAYGGYTF. DNA of the CDR3: TGTGCCATCAGTGAGACAGGGGCGTATGGCGGCTACACCTTC.

This clone was detected ten times or more. The chain joins TRBV5-4 to TRBJ2-7; D is undetermined. This CDR3 region has 18 residues. V was shortened by 4 bases and J by 4 bases, with 27 bases between the two germline ends. Germline V gene data show CDR1 as SGHNT and CDR2 as YYREEE (reference sequence). CDR3 region: CASSALVADRGVRYEQYF. CDR3 nucleotide sequence: TGTGCCAGCAGCGCCCTAGTGGCGGATCGAGGAGTCCGGTACGAGCAGTACTTC.

This clone showed up many times. J is TRBJ1-3 and V is TRBV11-2, with D possibly being TRBD1 (5 bases). Germline-derived CDR1 and CDR2 are SGHAT and FQNNGV. Between the trimmed V and J ends, which lost 0 bases and 4 bases, there was a span of 10 bases. The CDR3 consists of 15 residues. CDR3 coding DNA: TGTGCCAGCAGCTTAGACGGCGGGGCGGGAAACACCATATATTTT. This translates into CASSLDGGAGNTIYF.